A single T cell receptor beta chain is shown here with its context. The table came from immunoSEQ multiplex PCR; TCRdb's copy has only in-frame clones and leaves some out. The sample includes more than 100,000 clones, 85% to 90% of them seen just once. Germline lookup yields CDR1 LNHDA and CDR2 SQIVND (reference sequence). CDR3 length: 12 amino acids. With 8 bases clipped from V and 3 bases from J, the junction kept 1 base outside the gene matches. The data derive from a study of T cell responses to AZD1222 COVID-19 vaccine. The rearrangement joins TRBV19 to TRBJ1-2, with 9 bases lining up with TRBD1. The clonotype was recovered from an adult in good health. Sequencing was performed on peripheral blood, taken on day 0 of AZD1222 vaccination. The CDR3 loop is CASGTGYYGYTF. CDR3 nucleotide sequence: TGTGCCAGTGGGACAGGGTACTATGGCTACACCTTC.